This TCR beta chain originates from a study of regulatory T cells in long-lasting Graves disease (dated by TCRdb to about 2021). Background for the entire study: Antithyroid drugs had been taken for less than 3 months by newly diagnosed Graves' disease patients. A total of roughly 35 samples were covered by TCR sequencing, comprising some 13 persistent and roughly 20 newly diagnosed Graves' disease patients. The study was conducted in China and was registered as a clinical trial. Patients with persistent Graves' disease were compared with patients with newly diagnosed Graves' disease using TCR sequencing and RNA sequencing of peripheral blood. The paper as a whole reports these results and caveats: More public clonotypes were shared among persistent patients (under 3,000) than among newly diagnosed patients (roughly 1,000). As a limitation, the authors acknowledged that the small sample size may reduce accuracy. Sequencing and analysis were limited to the TCR beta chain. Peripheral blood alone was examined, since thyroid tissue, which constituted the primary lesion, could not be accessed. Compared with newly diagnosed patients, persistent Graves' disease patients had lower TCR Shannon entropy and fewer highly expanded clones, which suggests clonal expansion. Preferential use of TRBV28, TRBJ1-2 and TRBJ2-5 was observed in persistent disease, whereas TRBV20-1 and TRBJ2-1 were favored in newly diagnosed disease.

This clonotype was seen only a few times. The specificity of this receptor is unknown. No base-level quality is on record; no much larger clone is a single base apart. The library was prepared using multiplex PCR. The reads were generated on an Illumina HiSeq 4000. To build TCR beta libraries, CDR3 regions were amplified by Arm-PCR using iRepertoire HTBI primers. Gel purification was performed on PCR products prior to sequencing. Concerning the study's data processing: Gene usage analysis of CDR3 amino acid clonotypes relied on the roughly 60 TRBV and around 14 TRBJ segments identified across samples. COPE and FqMerger were used to merge filtered high-quality paired reads into contigs. BLAST was used to align contigs to IMGT TRBV, TRBD and TRBJ reference genes, and CDR3 was defined according to IMGT. Clonotypes above 0.1% frequency were classified as highly expanded clones. Shannon entropy served as the measure of repertoire diversity, while the Gini coefficient captured V-J evenness. Public clonotypes were defined as clonotypes shared by more than one individual. TCRdb reworked the public reads: Q25 trimming with fastp, MiXCR clone assembly, productive beta chains retained. Each record represents a unique CDR3 protein, reported with the most common genes and DNA among its rows. What appears here as the V and J calls and clone size reflects TCRdb's work, not the paper's. This sample comprises over 500,000 distinct CDR3 sequences, 15% to 20% of them detected only once. The ten biggest clones cover 15% to 20% of the sample.

In the germline V gene, CDR1 corresponds to SGHDN and CDR2 to FVKESK. The CDR3 has 16 amino acids, counting the end cysteine and phenylalanine. The sequence is cut down to CDR3 DNA, 48 bases in frame from base 1. The germline ends are 17 bases apart after V is trimmed by 4 bases and J by 2 bases. The time point label for this specimen denotes: newly diagnosed GD, antithyroid drugs for less than 3 months. For both TCR sequencing and RNA sequencing, RNA was extracted from PBMCs in TRIzol. The diagnosis of Graves' disease was made according to American Thyroid Association guidelines. The patients came from an endocrinology department in Xi'an, China. From each patient, roughly 9 milliliters of peripheral blood was collected into an EDTA anticoagulant tube. Ficoll Paque Plus density gradient separation was used to isolate PBMCs, and no further T cell sorting was done. An Agilent 2100 Bioanalyzer and agarose gel were used to check RNA quality, while a NanoDrop 2000 measured RNA concentration.

The sample was also reused in another study, on T cells in Graves' hyperthyroidism and ophthalmopathy. From that second study: Graves' hyperthyroidism was defined as stable when no progression to ophthalmopathy occurred over 18 months of follow-up. Hyperthyroidism patients were newly diagnosed, with disease duration under 2 months, and aged 18 to 65 years. Exclusion was applied to patients with uncontrolled infections, other autoimmune diseases, pregnancy or lactation. Clinical symptoms, serum thyroxine and TRAb, thyroid ultrasound, and orbital computed tomography formed the basis for the diagnoses. A first-round RT-PCR of the TCR CDR3 used the HTBI primer set with the Qiagen OneStep RT-PCR kit. Blood samples also contained most of the expanded thyroid clonotypes (frequency above 0.001), which suggests that blood repertoires may reflect thyroid immune responses. A 13 V-J signature model separated ophthalmopathy from stable hyperthyroidism, with about 88% sensitivity and roughly 81% specificity in cross-validation and 80%/75% in testing. In validation, progression to ophthalmopathy was predicted by the model with nearly 71% sensitivity and about 72% specificity, a median of about 6.4 months before onset. A discovery cohort of about 95 patients, roughly 43 with Graves' ophthalmopathy and more than 55 with stable Graves' hyperthyroidism, was used to find distinguishing TCR V-J signatures. Prospective prediction of ophthalmopathy was tested in an independent validation cohort consisting of some 20 hyperthyroidism patients and around 16 patients who later progressed to ophthalmopathy. The approximately 97 discovery patients were randomly divided into training and test sets at a 7:3 ratio. In addition, the study compared T-cell repertoires in thyroid tissue and in blood from over 5 Graves' hyperthyroidism patients. Once sampling was done, hyperthyroidism patients were given methimazole at a starting dose of 30 mg daily, whereas ophthalmopathy patients were given high-dose intravenous methylprednisolone. A second multiplex PCR round built the libraries, followed by size selection and purification. Paired-end sequencing of the libraries was performed with 100 bp reads on an Illumina HiSeq2000. Raw data were processed with SOAPnuke, discarding reads with adapters, uncalled bases, mean Phred below 15, or no exact constant-primer or identifier match. COPE v1.2.5 was used to merge the high-quality paired reads, and each unique nucleotide sequence was defined as a clonotype. MiTCR v1.1 was used to align clonotypes to the IMGT TRBV, TRBD and TRBJ reference segments. Analysis was restricted to V-J combinations with a frequency above 0.0001, which covered over 98% of repertoires. A TCS score was defined as the ratio between F50 (clonal expansion) and ExV (chaos), using BLOSUM62-based TCRdist between CDR3 peptides within each V-J. Welch's t-statistics and random forest reduced roughly 500 V-J features to 13, which were used in a naive Bayes classifier (R e1071). Sample size was not statistically predetermined, and blinding of investigators to group allocation was not performed. The paper reports TCR Vbeta CDR3 sequencing of roughly 140 peripheral blood samples: some 44 ophthalmopathy, over 70 hyperthyroidism and around 17 progressor patients.

The V gene is TRBV14 and the J gene is TRBJ1-1, with the D gene too uncertain to name. The receptor was isolated from a woman in her 30s with Graves disease. Donor details come from another sample of the same person, matched by shared clones. The specimen comprised peripheral blood mononuclear cells (PBMCs), sampled at new diagnosis, from a patient treated with antithyroid drugs. The sequenced DNA: TGTGCCAGCAGCCTCCCCCCGGATTTGATTAACACTGAAGCTTTCTTT. Its protein is CASSLPPDLINTEAFF.